These T cell receptor beta chains were read from a single sample in a study of T cell responses to AZD1222 COVID-19 vaccine. TCRdb keeps only in-frame clones here, not all; method: immunoSEQ multiplex PCR. The sample contains more than 90,000 clones, roughly 84% of which appear only once. The sample was peripheral blood, taken on day 0 of AZD1222 vaccination. The origin of the receptors is an adult in good health. Each CDR3 is given with its conserved first and last residue. Fields, in order: clone size, J gene, D gene, V gene, CDR3 protein, CDR3 DNA. A D gene is named only where the DNA matches it firmly. Expanded clones get a size class; other rows say once, few or many, or leave the size out.

once | TRBJ1-2 | NA | TRBV14 | CASSQGRQGLYTF | TGTGCCAGCAGCCAAGGTCGGCAGGGCCTCTACACCTTC
NA | TRBJ1-5 | NA | TRBV2 | CASRDRGIANQPQHF | TGTGCCAGCAGGGATAGGGGGATCGCCAATCAGCCCCAGCATTTT
NA | TRBJ1-2 | NA | TRBV28 | CASLTQNYGYTF | TGTGCCAGCCTTACCCAAAACTATGGCTACACCTTC
NA | TRBJ2-1 | NA | TRBV15 | CATSREFGGLGSYNEQFF | TGTGCCACCAGCAGAGAATTCGGAGGTTTGGGGTCCTACAATGAGCAGTTCTTC
NA | TRBJ1-1 | NA | TRBV28 | CASSLSRGGNTEAFF | TGTGCCAGCAGTTTATCACGGGGGGGCAACACTGAAGCTTTCTTT
NA | TRBJ1-2 | NA | TRBV13 | CASSLSELGGRFHGYTF | TGTGCCAGCAGCTTGTCCGAGTTGGGAGGTCGTTTTCATGGCTACACCTTC
NA | TRBJ1-1 | NA | TRBV6-5 | CASSYSRQTERAFF | TGTGCCAGCAGTTACTCTCGGCAAACTGAGAGAGCTTTCTTT
NA | TRBJ1-2 | NA | TRBV28 | CASSLFGGFNYGYTF | TGTGCCAGCAGTTTATTCGGTGGCTTTAACTATGGCTACACCTTC
NA | TRBJ1-1 | NA | TRBV6-2/TRBV6-3 | CASSYSSGRANTEAFF | TGTGCCAGCAGTTACTCATCGGGCAGGGCGAACACTGAAGCTTTCTTT
few | TRBJ1-5 | NA | TRBV14 | CASTPGTPHSNQPQHF | TGTGCCAGCACCCCCGGGACACCTCATAGCAATCAGCCCCAGCATTTT
NA | TRBJ1-5 | TRBD1 | TRBV18 | CASSPRQGNQPQHF | TGTGCCAGCTCACCCAGACAGGGTAATCAGCCCCAGCATTTT
NA | TRBJ2-1 | TRBD2 | TRBV14 | CASSQELRLAGDWRFYNEQFF | TGTGCCAGCAGCCAAGAACTTAGACTAGCGGGAGATTGGAGGTTTTACAATGAGCAGTTCTTC
NA | TRBJ2-1 | TRBD2 | TRBV6-2/TRBV6-3 | CASSYPGLAGVFYNEQFF | TGTGCCAGCAGTTACCCGGGACTAGCGGGAGTATTCTACAATGAGCAGTTCTTC
NA | TRBJ1-5 | TRBD1 | TRBV7-2 | CASSYRTGRNQPQHF | TGTGCCAGCAGCTACAGGACAGGGAGGAATCAGCCCCAGCATTTT
NA | TRBJ2-5 | TRBD1 | TRBV19 | CASSNVGTGGATQYF | TGTGCCAGTAGTAACGTCGGGACAGGGGGCGCAACCCAGTACTTC
NA | TRBJ2-1 | NA | TRBV9 | CASSSGGGNWDNEQFF | TGTGCCAGCAGCTCTGGGGGTGGGAATTGGGACAATGAGCAGTTCTTC
NA | TRBJ2-7 | NA | TRBV11-3 | CASSLTFGTYEQYF | TGTGCCAGCAGCTTAACCTTCGGAACCTACGAGCAGTACTTC
once | TRBJ2-1 | TRBD2 | TRBV20-1 | CSASEGLAGDYNEQFF | TGCAGTGCTAGTGAAGGACTAGCGGGAGATTACAATGAGCAGTTCTTC
NA | TRBJ2-2 | TRBD1 | TRBV5-6 | CASSLRRGRITGELFF | TGTGCCAGCAGCTTGCGTAGGGGGCGAATCACCGGGGAGCTGTTTTTT
NA | TRBJ2-1 | TRBD2 | TRBV7-3 | CASPRGGRQSSYNEQFF | TGTGCCAGCCCGCGGGGCGGGAGGCAAAGCTCCTACAATGAGCAGTTCTTC
NA | TRBJ1-6 | NA | TRBV7-7 | CASSRTDGSPLHF | TGTGCTAGCAGCCGGACCGATGGTTCTCCCCTCCACTTT
NA | TRBJ1-1 | TRBD1 | TRBV7-8 | CASSSPNRGRLTEAFF | TGTGCCAGCAGCTCACCTAACAGGGGAAGACTCACTGAAGCTTTCTTT
NA | TRBJ1-2 | NA | TRBV18 | CAGRGTDNYGYTF | TGTGCCGGAAGGGGTACGGATAACTATGGCTACACCTTC
NA | TRBJ1-5 | TRBD1 | TRBV5-5 | CASSLGQGVKPQHF | TGTGCCAGCAGCCTAGGACAGGGGGTTAAGCCCCAGCATTTT
NA | TRBJ1-2 | NA | TRBV6-5 | CASSRGILGDYGYTF | TGTGCCAGCAGTAGGGGGATTCTAGGGGACTATGGCTACACCTTC
NA | TRBJ1-4 | NA | TRBV7-2 | CASSLSLRRQPATNEKLFF | TGTGCCAGCAGCTTAAGTCTGAGGCGGCAGCCTGCAACTAATGAAAAACTGTTTTTT
NA | TRBJ1-2 | NA | TRBV20-1 | CSAPGWGGYTF | TGCAGTGCCCCCGGCTGGGGTGGCTACACCTTC
NA | TRBJ2-7 | NA | TRBV5-1 | CASSLFGRKGFSYEQYF | TGCGCCAGCAGCTTATTCGGACGGAAAGGGTTCTCCTACGAGCAGTACTTC
NA | TRBJ1-2 | NA | TRBV28 | CASSRGVLGYTF | TGTGCCAGCAGTCGAGGGGTGCTTGGCTACACCTTC
NA | TRBJ1-6 | NA | TRBV7-6 | CASSLDHPLMRPYNSPLHF | TGTGCCAGCAGCTTAGATCACCCCCTAATGAGGCCCTATAATTCACCCCTCCACTTT
NA | TRBJ2-7 | NA | TRBV5-6 | CASSLINEQYF | TGTGCCAGCAGCTTGATTAACGAGCAGTACTTC
NA | TRBJ1-5 | NA | TRBV6-5 | CASRGENQPQHF | TGTGCCAGCAGGGGAGAAAATCAGCCCCAGCATTTT
few | TRBJ1-3 | NA | TRBV12-3/TRBV12-4 | CASSFLSGNTIYF | TGTGCCAGCAGTTTCCTGTCTGGAAACACCATATATTTT
NA | TRBJ1-3 | NA | TRBV4-1 | CASSPRPQGNPGNTIYF | TGCGCCAGCAGCCCAAGGCCGCAGGGTAACCCTGGAAACACCATATATTTT
few | TRBJ1-5 | NA | TRBV6-2/TRBV6-3 | CASSYGGGGNQPQHF | TGTGCCAGCAGTTATGGAGGGGGTGGGAATCAGCCCCAGCATTTT
NA | TRBJ1-2 | NA | TRBV28 | CASSLTRQTNYGYTF | TGTGCCAGCAGTTTAACGAGACAAACTAACTATGGCTACACCTTC
NA | TRBJ2-7 | TRBD1 | TRBV4-3 | CASSQAWTGRTYEQYF | TGCGCCAGCAGCCAAGCCTGGACAGGGAGGACCTACGAGCAGTACTTC
few | TRBJ1-2 | TRBD1 | TRBV28 | CASSFPAGTGDGYTF | TGTGCCAGCAGTTTTCCAGCAGGGACAGGGGATGGCTACACCTTC
NA | TRBJ1-1 | NA | TRBV18 | CASSPPGWGNTEAFF | TGTGCCAGCTCACCACCGGGGTGGGGGAACACTGAAGCTTTCTTT
NA | TRBJ1-1 | NA | TRBV4-3 | CASSQGPMNTEAFF | TGCGCCAGCAGCCAAGGGCCTATGAACACTGAAGCTTTCTTT
NA | TRBJ1-2 | NA | TRBV12-3/TRBV12-4 | CASRTEGGYTF | TGTGCCAGCAGGACCGAGGGTGGCTACACCTTC
NA | TRBJ1-5 | NA | TRBV27 | CASSLRGADRFQPQHF | TGTGCCAGCAGTTTACGGGGGGCCGACAGGTTTCAGCCCCAGCATTTT
NA | TRBJ2-3 | NA | TRBV20-1 | CSAGHGDTQYF | TGCAGTGCCGGTCACGGGGATACGCAGTATTTT
NA | TRBJ2-2 | NA | TRBV6-2/TRBV6-3 | CASSDVGELFF | TGTGCCAGCAGTGACGTCGGGGAGCTGTTTTTT
NA | TRBJ2-3 | TRBD1 | TRBV24-1 | CATSDARDREIWRTDTQYF | TGTGCCACCAGTGATGCCCGGGACAGGGAGATTTGGAGGACAGATACGCAGTATTTT